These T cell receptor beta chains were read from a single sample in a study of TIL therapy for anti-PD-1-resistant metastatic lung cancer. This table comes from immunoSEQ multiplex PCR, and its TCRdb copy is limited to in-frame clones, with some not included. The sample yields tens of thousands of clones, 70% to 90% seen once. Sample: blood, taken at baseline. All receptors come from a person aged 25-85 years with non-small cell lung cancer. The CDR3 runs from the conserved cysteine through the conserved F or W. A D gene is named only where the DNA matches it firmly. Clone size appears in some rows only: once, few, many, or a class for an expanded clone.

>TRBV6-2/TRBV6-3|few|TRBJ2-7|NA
CASSYSKEGYEQYF
TGTGCCAGCAGTTACTCGAAAGAAGGCTACGAGCAGTACTTC
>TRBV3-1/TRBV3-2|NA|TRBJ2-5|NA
CASSQGAMWETQYF
TGTGCCAGCAGCCAGGGGGCCATGTGGGAGACCCAGTACTTC
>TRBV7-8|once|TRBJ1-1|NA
CASRKILTGTRGTEAFF
TGTGCCAGCCGCAAAATCCTTACCGGGACGCGGGGCACTGAAGCTTTCTTT
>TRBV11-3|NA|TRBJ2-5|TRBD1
CASSLGRRDRVEETQYF
TGTGCCAGCAGCTTAGGTCGTCGGGACAGGGTCGAAGAGACCCAGTACTTC
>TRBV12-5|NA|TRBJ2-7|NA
CASGFRGGTAPSGEQYF
TGTGCTAGTGGTTTTAGGGGGGGGACAGCCCCTTCTGGGGAGCAGTACTTC
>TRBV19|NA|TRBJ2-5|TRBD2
CASSRGGNQETQYF
TGTGCCAGTAGTAGGGGGGGAAACCAAGAGACCCAGTACTTC
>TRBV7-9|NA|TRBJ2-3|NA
CASSLFVRSGSTDTQYF
TGTGCCAGCAGCTTATTCGTACGTAGCGGCAGCACAGATACGCAGTATTTT
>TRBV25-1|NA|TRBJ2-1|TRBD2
CASSLAAFSSYNEQFF
TGTGCCAGCAGTCTAGCGGCGTTCAGCTCCTACAATGAGCAGTTCTTC
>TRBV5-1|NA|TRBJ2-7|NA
CASSFGYEQYF
TGCGCCAGCAGCTTTGGCTACGAGCAGTACTTC
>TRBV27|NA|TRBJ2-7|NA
CASSGRSIDEQYF
TGTGCCAGCAGTGGCAGGAGTATCGACGAGCAGTACTTC
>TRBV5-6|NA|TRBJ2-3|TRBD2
CASMELAGGLFADTQYF
TGTGCCAGCATGGAACTAGCGGGGGGGCTATTTGCAGATACGCAGTATTTT
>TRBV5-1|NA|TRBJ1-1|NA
CASSLGAGNTEAFF
TGCGCCAGCAGCTTGGGGGCGGGGAACACTGAAGCTTTCTTT
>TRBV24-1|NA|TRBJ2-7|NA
CATSALSGGDYEQYF
TGTGCCACCAGTGCTCTTAGCGGCGGGGACTACGAGCAGTACTTC
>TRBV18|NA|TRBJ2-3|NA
CASSPQDTQYF
TGTGCCAGCTCACCGCAAGATACGCAGTATTTT
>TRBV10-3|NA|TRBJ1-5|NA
CAISEVRGRQPQHF
TGTGCCATCAGTGAAGTGAGAGGGAGGCAGCCCCAGCATTTT
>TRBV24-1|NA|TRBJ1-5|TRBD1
CATAGQGGGNQPQHF
TGTGCCACCGCAGGACAGGGTGGCGGCAATCAGCCCCAGCATTTT
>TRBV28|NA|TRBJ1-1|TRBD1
CASSPERRQGVKSAFF
TGTGCCAGCAGTCCCGAAAGGCGACAGGGGGTAAAGTCAGCTTTCTTT
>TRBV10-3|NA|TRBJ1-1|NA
CAISESPAMNTEAFF
TGTGCCATCAGTGAGTCCCCAGCCATGAACACTGAAGCTTTCTTT
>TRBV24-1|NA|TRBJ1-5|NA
CATRAPDGYYNQPQHF
TGTGCCACCAGGGCCCCCGACGGATACTACAATCAGCCCCAGCATTTT
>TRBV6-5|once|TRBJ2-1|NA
CASSYSPNSYNEQFF
TGTGCCAGCAGTTACTCCCCTAACTCCTACAATGAGCAGTTCTTC
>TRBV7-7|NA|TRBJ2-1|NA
CASSLGQNNEQFF
TGTGCCAGCAGCTTAGGACAGAACAATGAGCAGTTCTTC
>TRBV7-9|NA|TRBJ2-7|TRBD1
CASSSRDRDSYEQYF
TGTGCCAGCAGCTCCCGGGACAGGGACTCCTACGAGCAGTACTTC
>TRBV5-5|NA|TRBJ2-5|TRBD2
CASSVPGLAGGPGETQYF
TGTGCCAGCAGCGTACCGGGACTAGCGGGAGGGCCTGGGGAGACCCAGTACTTC
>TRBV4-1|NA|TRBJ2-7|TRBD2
CASRTSGSDLNEQYF
TGCGCCAGCCGGACTAGCGGGAGCGACCTGAACGAGCAGTACTTC
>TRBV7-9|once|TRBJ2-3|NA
CASSITDTQYF
TGTGCCAGCAGCATCACAGATACGCAGTATTTT
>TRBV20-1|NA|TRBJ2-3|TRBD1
CSASDPQGATDTQYF
TGCAGTGCTAGTGACCCCCAGGGGGCGACAGATACGCAGTATTTT
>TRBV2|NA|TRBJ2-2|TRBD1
CASSGNRDRGPLGDTGELFF
TGTGCCAGCAGTGGAAACCGGGACAGGGGTCCCCTTGGGGACACCGGGGAGCTGTTTTTT
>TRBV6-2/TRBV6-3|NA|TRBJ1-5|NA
CASSYPTHRISNQPQHF
TGTGCCAGCAGTTACCCAACCCACAGGATTAGCAATCAGCCCCAGCATTTT
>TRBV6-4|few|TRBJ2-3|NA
CASSVEGTDTQYF
TGTGCCAGCAGTGTAGAGGGCACAGATACGCAGTATTTT
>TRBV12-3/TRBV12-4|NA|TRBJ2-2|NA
CASSFDTGELFF
TGTGCCAGCAGTTTTGACACCGGGGAGCTGTTTTTT
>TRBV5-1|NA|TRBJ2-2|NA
CASSFQANTGELFF
TGCGCCAGCAGCTTCCAGGCGAACACCGGGGAGCTGTTTTTT
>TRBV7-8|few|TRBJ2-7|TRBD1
CASSFNRDRPYEQYF
TGTGCCAGCAGCTTTAACCGGGACAGACCCTACGAGCAGTACTTC
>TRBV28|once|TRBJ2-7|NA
CASSSAAGYEQYF
TGTGCCAGCAGTTCAGCTGCAGGGTACGAGCAGTACTTC
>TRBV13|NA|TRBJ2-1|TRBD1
CASSLVPGTEGFGGYNEQFF
TGTGCCAGCAGCTTAGTTCCCGGGACAGAAGGGTTTGGGGGCTACAATGAGCAGTTCTTC
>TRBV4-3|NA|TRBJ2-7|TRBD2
CASSQEGGRALGEQYF
TGCGCCAGCAGCCAAGAAGGAGGGAGGGCCTTGGGTGAGCAGTACTTC
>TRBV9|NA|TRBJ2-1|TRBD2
CASSAGLAGGSYNEQFF
TGTGCCAGCAGCGCCGGACTAGCGGGGGGCTCCTACAATGAGCAGTTCTTC
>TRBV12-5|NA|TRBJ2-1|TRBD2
CASGSILSTSGGASSYNEQFF
TGTGCTAGTGGTTCGATCCTCTCGACTAGCGGGGGGGCGTCCTCCTACAATGAGCAGTTCTTC
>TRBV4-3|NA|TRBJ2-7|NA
CASSQYAQGASPYEQYF
TGCGCCAGCAGCCAATACGCTCAGGGAGCTTCCCCTTACGAGCAGTACTTC
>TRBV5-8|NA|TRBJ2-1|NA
CASSLGSGPYNEQFF
TGTGCCAGCAGCTTGGGAAGCGGTCCCTACAATGAGCAGTTCTTC
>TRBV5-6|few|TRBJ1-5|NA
CASSLRDQPQHF
TGTGCCAGCAGCTTGCGGGATCAGCCCCAGCATTTT
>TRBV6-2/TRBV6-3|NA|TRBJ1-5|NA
CASSYSGHLSNQPQHF
TGTGCCAGCAGTTACAGCGGACACCTTAGCAATCAGCCCCAGCATTTT